These 28 T cell receptor beta chains were sequenced from one sample in a study of tumor-infiltrating lymphocytes in primary liver carcinoma. Extraction of RNA together with DNA used roughly 18-32 mg of unsorted bulk tissue. The template, approximately 500 ng total RNA, yielded TCR beta cDNA made with a constant-region primer. The TCR beta library was amplified through three nested multiplex PCR rounds in a modified ARM-PCR procedure. A C-beta reverse primer and TRBV1-TRBV30 forward primers served in each of the first two PCR rounds, at ten to eleven cycles apiece. TCRdb used MiXCR to reprocess the multiplex PCR reads, holding one entry per CDR3 protein. The table records some 30,000 distinct CDR3 sequences, 60% to 85% of them present only once. The sequenced sample was liver tumor tissue from sampling region 5. As to subset: tumor region T5, tumor centre. These receptors were taken from a man aged 40-49 years with primary liver carcinoma and hepatitis B virus infection.

Remarks on this clonotype: This CDR3 is missing its conserved last phenylalanine or tryptophan, likely due to a read error. The chain links TRBV10-3 to TRBJ1-6, with 8 bases that match TRBD1. The CDR3 consists of 14 residues. Germline V gene lookup returns CDR1 ENHRY and CDR2 SYGVKD. CDR3 nucleotide sequence: TGTGCCGTCAGCCACGACAGGGGAGGATCACCCCTCCACTCT. Protein: CAVSHDRGGSPLHS.

This clonotype qualifies as medium-sized. The CDR3 nucleotides read TGTGCCAGCAGTTACTCGAGGGGAAACCACGAGCAGTACTTC. Translation gives CASSYSRGNHEQYF. V gene TRBV6-5 combines with J gene TRBJ2-7, with D tentatively TRBD1 or TRBD2 (5 bases each). CDR1 is MNHEY and CDR2 is SVGAGI in the germline V gene. The germline V and J ends were trimmed by 0 bases and 5 bases, with 11 bases remaining between them. The CDR3 consists of 14 residues.

Regarding this clonotype: One end of the junction fails to match germline, which may point to a read error. The rearrangement links TRBV5-1 to TRBJ1-1, with a weak D call TRBD1 (5 bases). CDR1 and CDR2 (germline): SGHRS, YFSETQ. The CDR3 consists of 17 residues. This CDR3 is CARSLLPLGGRGAEAFF. The CDR3 region has the DNA TGCGCCCGCAGCTTGTTGCCGCTCGGGGGACGCGGGGCTGAAGCTTTCTTC.

Turning to this clonotype: One junction end does not reproduce the germline sequence, and a read error may be involved. The CDR3 nucleotides are TGCATCGTTGAAAGCATCAATGAGCAGCTCTTC. This translates into CIVESINEQLF. The chain combines TRBV29-1 with TRBJ2-1; D unclear. The CDR3 totals 11 residues. Germline V CDR1 and CDR2: SQVTM, ANQGSEA.

This clonotype was detected many times. This may be a read error, as it is one base from a much larger clone. This rearrangement joins TRBV29-1 to TRBJ2-5, with 12 bases lining up with TRBD1. Germline-derived CDR1 and CDR2 are SQVTM and ANQGSEA. This CDR3 region has 15 residues. The CDR3 DNA is TGCAGCGTTGAAGGGGACAGGGGGCGGTCAGAGACCCAGCACTTC. Its translation: CSVEGDRGRSETQHF.

Comment on this clonotype: A junction end diverges from the germline sequence, so it may reflect a read error. The gene calls are TRBV6-5 and TRBJ1-2; D call uncertain. The length of the CDR3 is 13 residues. The germline gives CDR1 MNHEY, CDR2 SVGAGI. The CDR3 here is CASAPGSNYGYIF. In DNA, the CDR3 is TGTGCCAGCGCACCGGGATCCAACTATGGTTACATCTTC.

As concerns this clonotype: Since no conserved phenylalanine or tryptophan closes the CDR3, a read error is the likely cause. The DNA is omitted, as the CDR3 cannot be located on it reliably, and the CDR3 follows TCRdb's listing. The rearrangement uses TRBV12-3 or TRBV12-4 and TRBJ2-3; the listed D gene, TRBD1, was not tested against the DNA. A total of 11 residues make up the CDR3, ends included. The CDR3 reads CASSSLAGQFY.

Comments on this clonotype: This likely comes from a read error, as the CDR3 has no conserved phenylalanine or tryptophan at its end. This chain links TRBV4-1 with TRBJ1-2; 8 bases align to TRBD1. Germline lookup yields CDR1 MGHRA and CDR2 YSYEKL. V shed 5 bases, J shed 2 bases, and the junction held 4 bases outside the gene matches. The CDR3 loop spans 14 amino acids. The CDR3 spells CASSKGDRNYGYTS. The CDR3 nucleotides are TGCGCCAGCAGCAAGGGGGACAGGAACTATGGCTACACCTCC.

This chain connects TRBV4-2 to TRBJ2-7, with TRBD2 identical over 15 bases. After removal of 6 bases from V and 0 bases from J, the junction contained 12 bases not matched to a gene. The CDR3 is made up of 19 amino acids. Germline CDR1 is LGHNA and CDR2 is YNFKEQ. The CDR3 DNA follows: TGTGCCAGCAGTGGAAAACCTGGACTAGCGGGAGGGTTCTCCTACGAGCAGTACTTC. Its protein product is CASSGKPGLAGGFSYEQYF.

Worth noting for this clonotype: One junction end does not reproduce the germline sequence, and a read error may be involved. The chain links TRBV4-1 to TRBJ2-3, with D unresolved. CDR1 is MGHRA and CDR2 is YSYEKL in the germline V gene. The CDR3 length is 15 residues. The CDR3 sequence is CASSQSLPYTDTQYF. CDR3 sequence (DNA): TGCGCCAGTAGCCAAAGTCTTCCCTACACAGATACGCAGTATTTT.

This clonotype was picked up one time. Mismatch with germline at one junction end may stem from a read error. The chain combines TRBV29-1 with TRBJ2-1, with 8 positions matching TRBD2. CDR3 length: 18 amino acids. CDR1 SQVTM and CDR2 ANQGSEA come from the germline V gene. Here the CDR3 DNA reads TGCAGCATGCGCCTTCCCGGGACTAGTTGGGCCTCCTACAATGAACAGTTCTTC. Translation: CSMRLPGTSWASYNEQFF.

Remarks on this clonotype: The junction differs from germline at one of its ends, possibly a read error. This chain joins TRBV5-5 and TRBJ2-1, with no clear D. Germline V gene lookup returns CDR1 SGHKS and CDR2 YYEKEE (reference sequence). The CDR3 has 15 amino acids. The CDR3 is CANSLVPGRYNVQIF. The CDR3 nucleotides are TGTGCCAACAGCTTGGTTCCCGGACGGTACAATGTGCAGATCTTC.

The sample holds many counts of this clonotype. The gene calls are TRBV28 and TRBJ2-7; 9 bases match TRBD1. Germline CDR1 MDHEN, CDR2 SYDVKM. The CDR3 loop spans 15 amino acids. V shed 6 bases, J shed 4 bases, and the junction held 10 bases outside the gene matches. CDR3 in DNA: TGTGCCAGCAGATCAGGACAGGGGCGGAATTACGAGCAGTACTTC. Its translation is CASRSGQGRNYEQYF. Full variable domain (outside the CDR3, taken from reference TRBV28 and TRBJ2-7): DVKVTQSSRYLVKRTGEKVFLECVQDMDHENMFWYRQDPGLGLRLIYFSYDVKMKEKGDIPEGYSVSREKKERFSLILESASTNQTSMYLCASRSGQGRNYEQYFGPGTRLTVT.

The CDR3 protein is CAGNFTVVTGELFF. For the CDR3, the DNA is TGTGCCGGCAACTTTACGGTGGTTACCGGGGAGCTGTTTTTT. V usage is TRBV11-1 and J usage is TRBJ2-2; unclear D gene. CDR1 and CDR2 from the germline V gene are SGHAT and FQDESV (reference sequence). Trimming removed 11 bases from V and 5 bases from J, with 18 bases in between. This CDR3 is 14 amino acids long.

On this clonotype: Here the CDR3 omits its conserved ending phenylalanine or tryptophan, so a read error is the likely source. V usage is TRBV14 and J usage is TRBJ2-7, with 8 bases that match TRBD2. The CDR3 extends over 14 amino acids. Trimming removed 1 base from V and 8 bases from J; junction bases left unmatched: 7. CDR1 is SGHDN and CDR2 is FVKESK in the germline V gene. The CDR3 protein is CASSQAGGGYKQYL. The CDR3, as DNA: TGTGCCAGCAGCCAAGCGGGGGGGGGATACAAGCAGTACCTC.

A note on this clonotype: This may be a read error, as it is one base from a much larger clone. V usage is TRBV5-1 and J usage is TRBJ2-7, with 10 bases matching TRBD1. Looked up from germline, CDR1 is SGHRS and CDR2 is YFSETQ. The CDR3 has 14 amino acids. CDR3 residues: CANSQGTGALEQYF. The DNA for the CDR3 is TGCGCCAACAGCCAAGGGACAGGGGCCCTCGAGCAGTACTTC.

A note on this clonotype: An end of the junction differs from the germline gene, which may be a read error. The chain combines TRBV4-3 with TRBJ1-6; D is undetermined. This CDR3 is 14 amino acids long. Looked up from germline, CDR1 is LGHNA and CDR2 is YSLEER. The CDR3 protein is CASSLDRWDSPFHF. The DNA of the CDR3 is TGCGCCAGCAGCCTTGACCGATGGGATTCACCCTTCCACTTT.

The chain recombines TRBV6-5 with TRBJ2-5; no definite D call. V gave up 6 bases and J gave up 13 bases, with 24 bases separating them. Germline CDR1 MNHEY, CDR2 SVGAGI. The CDR3 totals 14 residues. Here the CDR3 DNA reads TGTGCCAGCAGCCGAAGGCCGGTCCAAGAGGCCCGGTACTTC. Encoded protein: CASSRRPVQEARYF.

Concerning this clonotype: At one end the junction does not follow the germline gene, possibly because of a read error. J is TRBJ2-3 and V is TRBV4-1, with a tentative D call TRBD1 (5 bases). CDR3 length: 18 amino acids. Germline values: CDR1 MGHRA, CDR2 YSYEKL. CDR3 sequence: CASSRDRQGWAAADTQYF. CDR3 DNA: TGCGCCAGCAGCCGAGATCGGCAGGGCTGGGCTGCCGCAGATACACAGTATTTT.

Notes on this clonotype: This CDR3 fails to terminate in the conserved phenylalanine or tryptophan, so it likely reflects a read error. The chain uses TRBV10-3 and TRBJ2-7, with 9 bases identical to TRBD2. CDR3 length: 14 residues. Germline-derived CDR1 and CDR2 are ENHRY and SYGVKD. CDR3 loop: CSISEFSGSGEQYL. The CDR3, as DNA: TGTTCCATCAGTGAATTTAGCGGGAGTGGGGAGCAGTACCTC.

Note on this clonotype: Likely a read error: the CDR3 ends without its conserved phenylalanine or tryptophan. V gene TRBV11-2 combines with J gene TRBJ2-7; D gene ambiguous. The CDR3 is 13 residues long. Per germline, CDR1 SGHAT and CDR2 FQNNGV. This CDR3 reads CASRLATTYEQYS. In DNA form, the CDR3 reads TGTGCCAGCAGATTAGCAACCACATACGAGCAGTACTCC.

With regard to this clonotype: The CDR3 does not end in the conserved phenylalanine or tryptophan, so this is likely a read error. V gene TRBV10-3 combines with J gene TRBJ2-7; TRBD2 aligns across 7 bases. This CDR3 is 15 amino acids long. V dropped 5 bases and J dropped 3; count of bases not matched to a gene: 10. The germline V gene encodes CDR1 ENHRY and CDR2 SYGVKD. This chain's CDR3 is CAISFGTSDHYEQYL. DNA for the CDR3: TGTGCCATCAGTTTCGGTACTAGCGACCACTACGAGCAGTACCTC.

This sequence joins TRBV5-5 and TRBJ1-2; D remains ambiguous. The ends were cut back, 3 bases at V and 5 bases at J, with 14 bases in the middle. The CDR3 has 14 residues. Germline CDR1 and CDR2: SGHKS and YYEKEE (reference sequence). The CDR3 DNA reads TGTGCCAGCAGCTCTCCGGGAGGCCCTTATGGCTACACCTTC. Protein: CASSSPGGPYGYTF.

This clonotype was observed a single time. The rearrangement uses TRBV6-6 and TRBJ2-7; TRBD2 agrees at 7 bases. The V gene's germline CDR1 is MNHNY and CDR2 SVGAGI (reference sequence). The ends lost 6 bases at V and 4 bases at J; junction bases unmatched: 15. The CDR3 is 16 amino acids. This chain's CDR3 is CASRQSVRTSVYEQYF. CDR3 sequence (DNA): TGTGCCAGCAGACAGAGCGTTAGGACTAGTGTGTACGAGCAGTACTTC.

This rearrangement joins TRBV28 to TRBJ1-3, with no clear D. CDR3 length: 14 amino acids. V was pared by 4 bases and J by 0 bases, with 7 bases between. Per germline, CDR1 MDHEN and CDR2 SYDVKM. The CDR3 nucleotides read TGTGCCAGCAGTTCCACCCACTCTGGAAACACCATATATTTT. Its protein product is CASSSTHSGNTIYF.

Within the sample, this clonotype is medium-sized. J is TRBJ2-7 and V is TRBV11-2; 8 bases align to TRBD1. The germline gives CDR1 SGHAT, CDR2 FQNNGV. CDR3 length: 14 amino acids. Trimming at V came to 1 base and at J to 4 bases, leaving 3 bases not matched to a gene. This chain's CDR3 is CASSLVQGAYEQYF. The CDR3 DNA follows: TGTGCCAGCAGCTTAGTCCAGGGGGCTTACGAGCAGTACTTC. The complete variable domain, with remaining parts taken from reference TRBV11-2 and TRBJ2-7, reads EAGVAQSPRYKIIEKRQSVAFWCNPISGHATLYWYQQILGQGPKLLIQFQNNGVVDDSQLPKDRFSAERLKGVDSTLKIQPAKLEDSAVYLCASSLVQGAYEQYFGPGTRLTVT.

As for this clonotype: One end of the junction does not line up with germline, which may come from a read error. This sequence joins TRBV11-2 and TRBJ2-2; unclear D gene. CDR1 and CDR2 (germline): SGHAT, FQNNGV. The CDR3 length is 15 residues. The chain's CDR3 is CASSFARPNTGELFF. For the CDR3, the DNA is TGTGCCAGCAGCTTTGCGAGACCGAATACCGGGGAGCTGTTTTTT.

J is TRBJ1-1 and V is TRBV11-1; no reliable D call. Germline CDR1 reads SGHAT; CDR2 reads FQDESV (reference sequence). The length of the CDR3 is 13 residues. Trimming took 6 bases from V and 0 from J, leaving 8 bases between them. CDR3 region: CASSRLVNTEAFF. CDR3 nucleotide sequence: TGTGCCAGCAGTCGCCTTGTGAACACTGAAGCTTTCTTT.